This T cell receptor (beta chain) originates from a study of beta chain features in type 1 diabetes. The CDR3 is 17 residues long. The germline gives CDR1 MGHRA, CDR2 YSYEKL. J lost 1 base, V lost 1 base, and 5 bases had no gene match. Study observations and caveats: Shorter TCRB CDR3s, moderately but significantly so, were found in Type 1 diabetes patients in all four CD4+ subsets.

There are a few counts of this clone. Its antigen is not identified. The investigators reverse transcribed all of the isolated RNA, so they sequenced expressed TCRB transcripts. Sequencing used immunoSEQ multiplex PCR; TCRdb keeps in-frame clones, though not all of them. Counted here are 240,000 or so clones, about 15% occurring once; the ten biggest clones make up approximately 0.02%. Source material: naive CD4+ T cells from blood. This receptor was taken from a man aged 30-40 years with type 1 diabetes. The chain carries TRBV4-1 and TRBJ2-1; 9 bases are a match to TRBD2. The DNA for the CDR3 is TGCGCCAGCAGCCAAGCCGCTAGCGGGATATCCTACAATGAGCAGTTCTTC. It codes for CASSQAASGISYNEQFF.